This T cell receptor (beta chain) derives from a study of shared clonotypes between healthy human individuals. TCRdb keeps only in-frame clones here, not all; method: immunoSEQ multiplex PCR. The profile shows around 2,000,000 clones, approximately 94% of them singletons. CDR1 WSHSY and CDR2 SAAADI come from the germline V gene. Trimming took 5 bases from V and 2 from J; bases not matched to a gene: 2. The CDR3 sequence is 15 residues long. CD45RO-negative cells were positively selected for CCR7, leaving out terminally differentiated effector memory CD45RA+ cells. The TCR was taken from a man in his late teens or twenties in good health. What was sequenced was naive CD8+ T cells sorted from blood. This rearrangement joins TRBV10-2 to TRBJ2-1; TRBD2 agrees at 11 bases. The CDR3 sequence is CASSWTSGPYNEQFF. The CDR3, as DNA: TGCGCCAGCAGTTGGACTAGCGGGCCCTACAATGAGCAGTTCTTC.